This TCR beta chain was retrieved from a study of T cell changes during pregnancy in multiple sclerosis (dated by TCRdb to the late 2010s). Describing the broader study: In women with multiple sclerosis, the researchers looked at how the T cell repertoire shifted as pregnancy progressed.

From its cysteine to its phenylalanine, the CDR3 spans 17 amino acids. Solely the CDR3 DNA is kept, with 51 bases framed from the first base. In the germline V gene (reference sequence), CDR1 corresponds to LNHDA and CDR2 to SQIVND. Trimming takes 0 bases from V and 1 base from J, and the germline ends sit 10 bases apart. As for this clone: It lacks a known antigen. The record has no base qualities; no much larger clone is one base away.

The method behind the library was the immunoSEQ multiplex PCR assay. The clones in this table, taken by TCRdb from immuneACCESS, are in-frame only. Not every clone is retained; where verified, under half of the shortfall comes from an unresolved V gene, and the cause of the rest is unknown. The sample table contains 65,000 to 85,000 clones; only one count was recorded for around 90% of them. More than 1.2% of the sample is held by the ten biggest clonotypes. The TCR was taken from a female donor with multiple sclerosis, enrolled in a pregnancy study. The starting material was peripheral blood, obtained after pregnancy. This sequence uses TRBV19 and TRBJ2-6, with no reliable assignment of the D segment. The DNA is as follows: TGTGCCAGTAGTATAGATCCCCTCGGTTCTGGGGCCAACGTCCTGACTTTC. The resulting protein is CASSIDPLGSGANVLTF.